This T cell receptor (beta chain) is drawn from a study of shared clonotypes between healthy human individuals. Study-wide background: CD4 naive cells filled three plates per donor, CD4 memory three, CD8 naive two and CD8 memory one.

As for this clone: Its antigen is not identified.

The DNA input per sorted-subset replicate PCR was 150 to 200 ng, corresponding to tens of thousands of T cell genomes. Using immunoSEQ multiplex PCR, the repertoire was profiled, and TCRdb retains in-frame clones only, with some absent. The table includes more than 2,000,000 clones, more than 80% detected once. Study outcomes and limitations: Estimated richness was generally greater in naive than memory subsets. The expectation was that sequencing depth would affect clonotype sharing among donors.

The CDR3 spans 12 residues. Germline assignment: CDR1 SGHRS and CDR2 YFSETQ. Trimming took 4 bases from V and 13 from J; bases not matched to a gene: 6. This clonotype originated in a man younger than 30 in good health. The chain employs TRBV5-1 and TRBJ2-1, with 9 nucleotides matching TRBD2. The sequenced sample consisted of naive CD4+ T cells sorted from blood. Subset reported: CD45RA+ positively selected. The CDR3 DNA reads TGCGCCAGCAGCCCGGATAGCGGGGGTCAGTTCTTC. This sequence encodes CASSPDSGGQFF.